This passage covers 15 T cell receptor beta chains from one sample sequenced in a study of blood T cells in healthy people across ages (dated by TCRdb to between 2015 and 2016). Library prep was done by 5' RACE. TCRdb names Illumina HiSeq 2500 as the instrument used. A second PCR of about 6 to 11 cycles was performed with a sample-barcoded 5' primer and a J-beta primer mix. The raw public reads went through TCRdb reprocessing: fastp at Q25, MiXCR clone calling, in-frame beta chains kept. Each CDR3 protein appears once, grouped with its most common genes and DNA. This sample gives about 1.7 million distinct CDR3 sequences in total; 28% of them show up just once. The top ten clones comprise more than 6% of the sample. Sample: blood. These receptors all come from a woman aged 25 to 39 in good health.

The chain couples TRBV7-2 to TRBJ2-5; D ambiguous. V lost 6 bases and J 11 bases, leaving 22 bases between the germline ends. The CDR3 runs to 14 residues. CDR1 SGHTA and CDR2 FQGNSA come from the germline V gene. The CDR3 sequence is CASSYKITLDEQYF. Here the CDR3 DNA reads TGTGCCAGCAGTTACAAAATCACTCTGGATGAGCAGTACTTC.

The gene calls are TRBV28 and TRBJ2-1; 8 bases line up with TRBD1. Germline V gene lookup returns CDR1 MDHEN and CDR2 SYDVKM. V dropped 6 bases and J dropped 6; count of bases not matched to a gene: 7. The CDR3 sequence is 14 residues long. DNA of the CDR3: TGTGCCAGCAGGACAGGGGATCCCTCCAATGAGCAGTTCTTC. Translated, it gives CASRTGDPSNEQFF.

This clonotype was found a few times. J is TRBJ2-3 and V is TRBV12-3 or TRBV12-4, with D perhaps TRBD2 (5 bases). The length of the CDR3 is 16 residues. Between the trimmed V and J ends, which lost 4 bases and 4 bases, there was a span of 18 bases. The CDR3 coding sequence is TGTGCCAGCAGTTCCCCCCGGCGAGGGTGGGCAGATACGCAGTATTTT. It specifies CASSSPRRGWADTQYF.

Worth noting for this clonotype: This CDR3 is missing its conserved last phenylalanine or tryptophan, likely due to a read error. The rearrangement uses TRBV5-1 and TRBJ2-3; 7 nucleotides match TRBD2. The length of the CDR3 is 16 residues. The germline CDR1 and CDR2 sequences are SGHRS and YFSETQ. V was clipped by 2 bases and J by 4 bases; unmatched bases: 10. CDR3 nucleotides: TGCGCCAGCAGCTTTCTTTATGGGCTAGCGGCAGATACGCAGTATGTT. It specifies CASSFLYGLAADTQYV.

The chain links TRBV10-1 to TRBJ2-3; no clear D. The CDR3 runs to 13 residues. Germline CDR1 reads WNHNN; CDR2 reads SYGVQD (reference sequence). The germline V and J ends were trimmed by 4 bases and 3 bases, with 8 bases remaining between them. CDR3 DNA: TGCGCCAGCAGTGGAGCCGAGACAGATACGCAGTATTTT. Residues: CASSGAETDTQYF.

The chain uses TRBV4-1 and TRBJ2-3; 10 nucleotides align to TRBD2. The J segment lost 0 bases and the V segment lost 3 bases, leaving 6 bases of the junction unmatched. Germline CDR1 reads MGHRA; CDR2 reads YSYEKL. CDR3 length equals 17 residues. The CDR3 here is CASSQASGGPSTDTQYF. CDR3 sequence (DNA): TGCGCCAGCAGCCAGGCTAGCGGGGGTCCTAGCACAGATACGCAGTATTTT.

This clonotype was counted only a few times. This chain joins TRBV7-2 and TRBJ2-7; 11 bases line up with TRBD2. Trimming cost V 0 bases and J 3 bases; bases outside gene matches: 7. The CDR3 spans 17 residues. Germline CDR1 SGHTA, CDR2 FQGNSA. Here the CDR3 DNA reads TGTGCCAGCAGCTTAGCGGAACTAGCGGGGGCCTTCTACGAGCAGTACTTC. Amino acids: CASSLAELAGAFYEQYF.

Regarding this clonotype: A read error may produce the germline difference seen at one junction end. The gene calls are TRBV4-3 and TRBJ1-2, with D uncertain. Germline V gives CDR1 LGHNA, CDR2 YSLEER. This CDR3 has 15 amino acids. The CDR3 nucleotides read TGCGCCAGCAGCCAAGAGGTCACAGCTAATTATGGCTACACCTTC. Residues: CASSQEVTANYGYTF.

The genes are TRBV28 and TRBJ1-2; no clear D gene. There are 11 residues in the CDR3. Trimming left V 4 bases short and J 8 bases short, with 8 bases between. Germline lookup yields CDR1 MDHEN and CDR2 SYDVKM. The CDR3: CASSYVGGYTF. The CDR3 DNA follows: TGTGCCAGCAGTTATGTCGGGGGCTACACCTTC.

V and J are TRBV11-2 and TRBJ1-2, with D tentatively TRBD1 (6 bases). The CDR3 consists of 14 residues. Trimming took off 4 bases at V and 8 bases at J, with 17 bases between the two ends. The germline gives CDR1 SGHAT, CDR2 FQNNGV. CDR3: CASSSLRTQGGYTF. CDR3 bases: TGTGCCAGCAGCTCTCTCAGAACCCAGGGGGGCTACACCTTC.

This clonotype has at least ten counts. V gene TRBV6-5 combines with J gene TRBJ2-7; 7 nucleotides line up with TRBD2. The CDR3 is 19 amino acids. In germline, CDR1 is MNHEY, CDR2 SVGAGI. V gave up 2 bases and J gave up 2 bases; unmatched junction bases: 18. The CDR3 protein is CASSYRPSGARALTYEQYF. CDR3 coding DNA: TGTGCCAGCAGTTACCGGCCTAGCGGAGCACGGGCCCTGACCTACGAGCAGTACTTC.

This rearrangement joins TRBV6-6 to TRBJ2-5, with D possibly matching TRBD1 (5 bases). Trimming removed 8 bases from V and 1 base from J, with 14 bases in between. This CDR3 has 14 residues. Per germline, CDR1 MNHNY and CDR2 SVGAGI (reference sequence). CDR3 amino acids: CASRTQVTQETQYF. CDR3 sequence (DNA): TGTGCCAGCCGGACACAAGTCACCCAAGAGACCCAGTACTTC.

Points on this clonotype: It is likely a read error, because the conserved phenylalanine at the end of the CDR3 is missing. The chain couples TRBV7-2 to TRBJ2-5; the match to TRBD2 covers 9 bases. TRBJ2-7 explains the end of the DNA better; the J call may be wrong. Germline V gene data show CDR1 as SGHTA and CDR2 as FQGNSA. This CDR3 comprises 13 residues. This CDR3 reads CASSFLAGYEQYL. The DNA for the CDR3 is TGTGCCAGCAGCTTCCTAGCGGGGTACGAGCAGTACTTA.

CDR3 region: CSARDPPPNSNQPQHF. The CDR3 region has the DNA TGCAGTGCTAGAGATCCCCCCCCAAATAGCAATCAGCCCCAGCATTTT. This rearrangement joins TRBV20-1 to TRBJ1-5, with unresolved D. The CDR3 runs to 16 residues. Germline CDR1 DFQATT, CDR2 SNEGSKA (reference sequence). V shed 0 bases and J shed 0 bases, with 12 bases lying between them.

This clonotype was detected a few times. This sequence joins TRBV3-1 and TRBJ1-5; D possibly corresponds to TRBD1 (5 bases). This CDR3 comprises 14 residues. CDR1 and CDR2 from the germline V gene are LGHDT and YNNKEL (reference sequence). V lost 4 bases and J 7 bases, leaving 14 bases between the germline ends. The CDR3 loop reads CASSRRGSWQPQHF. CDR3 coding DNA: TGTGCCAGCAGCCGGAGGGGATCATGGCAGCCCCAGCATTTT. The full variable domain, rest sourced from reference TRBV3-1 and TRBJ1-5, is DTAVSQTPKYLVTQMGNDKSIKCEQNLGHDTMYWYKQDSKKFLKIMFSYNNKELIINETVPNRFSPKSPDKAHLNLHINSLELGDSAVYFCASSRRGSWQPQHFGDGTRLSIL.